The rows below give T cell receptor beta chains drawn from one sample of a study of technical replicates of blood from a handful of donors. Produced via immunoSEQ multiplex PCR; TCRdb's table is partial and in-frame only. The table has 53,000 or so clones, 86% seen once; the top ten hold roughly 5.2%. The sample consisted of PBMCs. The receptors stem from a human donor in good health. Some clones in this sample may be carry-over from other donors' samples. Each CDR3 is given with its conserved first and last residue. The order of the fields is clone size, V gene, D gene, J gene, CDR3 DNA, CDR3 protein. The D gene is left open where the match is weak. Expanded clones are given a class, and other clones once, few, many or no size at all.

abundance: -; v_gene: TRBV30; d_gene: TRBD2; j_gene: TRBJ2-1; CDR3nt: TGTGCCTGGAATCCCCTGACGGGAGGGTACAATGAGCAGTTCTTC; CDR3aa: CAWNPLTGGYNEQFF
abundance: -; v_gene: TRBV6-4; d_gene: -; j_gene: TRBJ2-2; CDR3nt: TGTGCCAGCAGTGTTGAGTTCGCGAACACCGGGGAGCTGTTTTTT; CDR3aa: CASSVEFANTGELFF
abundance: -; v_gene: TRBV5-6; d_gene: -; j_gene: TRBJ2-5; CDR3nt: TGTGCCAGCAGCCCAACGGATGGACTGCCGGGATGGGAGACCCAGTACTTC; CDR3aa: CASSPTDGLPGWETQYF
abundance: -; v_gene: TRBV5-1; d_gene: -; j_gene: TRBJ2-1; CDR3nt: TGCGCCAGCAGCTTGGGGGGCCACAATGAGCAGTTCTTC; CDR3aa: CASSLGGHNEQFF
abundance: -; v_gene: TRBV5-8; d_gene: TRBD1; j_gene: TRBJ1-2; CDR3nt: TGTGCCAGCAGCTTGGCGCTATTAAGGACAGGGAACTATGGCTACACCTTC; CDR3aa: CASSLALLRTGNYGYTF
abundance: -; v_gene: TRBV9; d_gene: -; j_gene: TRBJ1-4; CDR3nt: TGTGCCAGCAGCGTAGGTCAGGGAGGCGAAAAACTGTTTTTT; CDR3aa: CASSVGQGGEKLFF
abundance: -; v_gene: TRBV7-2; d_gene: TRBD1; j_gene: TRBJ1-1; CDR3nt: TGTGCCAGCAGCCCGGACAGGTATGAAGCTTTCTTT; CDR3aa: CASSPDRYEAFF
abundance: -; v_gene: TRBV6-5; d_gene: TRBD1; j_gene: TRBJ2-7; CDR3nt: TGTGCCAGCAGTTCCGCGGGACAGGATCTTGAGCAGTACTTC; CDR3aa: CASSSAGQDLEQYF
abundance: -; v_gene: TRBV30; d_gene: -; j_gene: TRBJ2-4; CDR3nt: TGTGCCGGAACCACGGGTTTTGGGAACATTCAGTACTTC; CDR3aa: CAGTTGFGNIQYF
abundance: -; v_gene: TRBV7-9; d_gene: -; j_gene: TRBJ1-2; CDR3nt: TGTGCCAGCAGCTTAGTGGCAGGGAATGATAACTATGGCTACACCTTC; CDR3aa: CASSLVAGNDNYGYTF
abundance: once; v_gene: TRBV6-5; d_gene: TRBD1; j_gene: TRBJ2-3; CDR3nt: TGTGCCAGCAGTTACGGCAGGGGGAGCGGCACAGATACGCAGTATTTT; CDR3aa: CASSYGRGSGTDTQYF
abundance: -; v_gene: TRBV11-2; d_gene: -; j_gene: TRBJ1-4; CDR3nt: TGTGCCAGCAGCGCTACAGGGATAGCTAATGAAAAACTGTTTTTT; CDR3aa: CASSATGIANEKLFF
abundance: -; v_gene: TRBV12-5; d_gene: -; j_gene: TRBJ2-5; CDR3nt: TGTGCTAGTGGCACCCGGGTCTCCAGTGGGGAGACCCAGTACTTC; CDR3aa: CASGTRVSSGETQYF
abundance: -; v_gene: TRBV7-3; d_gene: -; j_gene: TRBJ1-1; CDR3nt: TGTGCCAGCAGCTTGAGGGCATCGGGCACTGAAGCTTTCTTT; CDR3aa: CASSLRASGTEAFF
abundance: -; v_gene: TRBV30; d_gene: -; j_gene: TRBJ2-1; CDR3nt: TGTGCCTGGAGTTCCCGGACTGGTTACAATGAGCAGTTCTTC; CDR3aa: CAWSSRTGYNEQFF
abundance: few; v_gene: TRBV13; d_gene: -; j_gene: TRBJ1-2; CDR3nt: TGTGCCAGCAGCTCCGTAGGGGGGGTCATTCGGTATGGCTACACCTTC; CDR3aa: CASSSVGGVIRYGYTF
abundance: -; v_gene: TRBV7-9; d_gene: -; j_gene: TRBJ1-5; CDR3nt: TGTGCCAGCAGCTTATCAGGCCCCCAGCATTTT; CDR3aa: CASSLSGPQHF
abundance: -; v_gene: TRBV4-3; d_gene: TRBD1; j_gene: TRBJ1-2; CDR3nt: TGCGCCAGCAGCCAAGATCTAGGTAAACAGGGGAGCGGCTACACCTTC; CDR3aa: CASSQDLGKQGSGYTF